Below are 31 T cell receptor beta chains sequenced from a single sample in a study of CD8+CD57+ T cells in acquired aplastic anemia. TCR beta VDJ and CDR3 profiling used genomic DNA as template. Each CDR3 protein is one row after TCRdb ran MiXCR on the reads. The repertoire has about 160,000 distinct CDR3 sequences, 40% to 50% of them found once; the top ten carry 25% to 35%. Patients who underwent sequencing had shown CD8+CD57+ cell expansion by flow cytometry. Sequenced: sorted CD4+, CD8+, or CD8+CD57+ T cells (not recorded which) from PBMCs. Receptors originate from a human donor with aplastic anemia.

J is TRBJ2-7 and V is TRBV7-2; no reliable D call. Looked up from germline, CDR1 is SGHTA and CDR2 is FQGNSA. This CDR3 is 13 amino acids long. V was cut by 3 bases and J by 2 bases, with 8 bases left in between. This chain's CDR3 is CASSFLGAYEQYF. The CDR3 nucleotides read TGTGCCAGCAGCTTCCTTGGAGCCTACGAGCAGTACTTC.

This chain joins TRBV7-2 and TRBJ2-3; unclear D gene. Germline loops: CDR1 SGHTA, CDR2 FQGNSA. This CDR3 has 13 residues. V lost 2 bases, J lost 5 bases, and 8 bases lay in between. Here the CDR3 reads CASSLWIGDTQYF. The CDR3 DNA is TGTGCCAGCAGCTTATGGATCGGAGATACGCAGTATTTT. Filled out from reference TRBV7-2 and TRBJ2-3, the complete variable domain reads GAGVSQSPSNKVTEKGKDVELRCDPISGHTALYWYRQSLGQGLEFLIYFQGNSAPDKSGLPSDRFSAERTGGSVSTLTIQRTQQEDSAVYLCASSLWIGDTQYFGPGTRLTVL.

The chain recombines TRBV15 with TRBJ2-7; D gene uncertain. The last part of the DNA fits TRBJ2-1 better; the J call may be wrong. CDR1 is LNHNV, CDR2 YYDKDF, per germline (reference sequence). This CDR3 is 20 amino acids long. The CDR3 coding sequence is TGTGCCACCAGCAGAGTTGCCCTCGAATCAGGAGAATACTCCTACAATGAGCAGTTCTTC. Translated: CATSRVALESGEYSYNEQFF.

This clonotype appeared many times. The chain carries TRBV19 and TRBJ1-1; 7 bases match TRBD1. The CDR3 contains 18 residues. J lost 4 bases, V lost 6 bases, and 20 bases had no gene match. Germline CDR1 reads LNHDA; CDR2 reads SQIVND (reference sequence). CDR3 residues: CASRVRQGLLLVTTEAFF. The CDR3 nucleotides are TGTGCCAGTAGGGTCCGACAGGGCCTTCTTCTCGTGACCACTGAAGCTTTCTTT.

This sequence joins TRBV29-1 and TRBJ2-7, with 8 nucleotides matching TRBD1. The ends lost 6 bases at V and 2 bases at J; junction bases unmatched: 3. CDR1 and CDR2 from the germline V gene are SQVTM and ANQGSEA. This CDR3 is built from 12 residues. CDR3 DNA: TGCAGCGTGACAGGGGCCACCTACGAGCAGTACTTC. This sequence encodes CSVTGATYEQYF.

The rearrangement joins TRBV27 to TRBJ1-2, with D uncertain. There are 14 residues in the CDR3. Trimming pared 5 bases from V and 0 bases from J, leaving 10 bases between. Germline-derived CDR1 and CDR2 are MNHEY and SMNVEV (reference sequence). Written as DNA, the CDR3 is TGTGCCAGCAGTACCGGACTAGCTAACTATGGCTACACCTTC. This codes for CASSTGLANYGYTF.

J is TRBJ2-2 and V is TRBV27, with D perhaps TRBD2 (5 bases). This CDR3 region has 12 residues. The germline CDR1 and CDR2 sequences are MNHEY and SMNVEV (reference sequence). V was pared by 7 bases and J by 8 bases, with 11 bases between. The chain's CDR3 is CASTGLAGELFF. The CDR3, as DNA: TGTGCCAGCACTGGACTGGCTGGGGAGCTGTTTTTT.

CDR3 residues: CSASPGLSYEQYF. The CDR3 DNA is TGCAGTGCTAGTCCCGGTTTATCCTACGAGCAGTACTTC. The chain uses TRBV20-1 and TRBJ2-7; D gene uncertain. V was clipped by 3 bases and J by 1 base, with 10 bases between them. The germline CDR1 and CDR2 sequences are DFQATT and SNEGSKA (reference sequence). The CDR3 totals 13 residues.

Comment on this clonotype: This may be a read error: a much more frequent sequence differs by one nucleotide. J is TRBJ1-2 and V is TRBV5-6; 8 bases match TRBD1. The germline V gene encodes CDR1 SGHDT and CDR2 YYEEEE. The CDR3 consists of 15 residues. The trim removed 4 bases at V and 6 bases at J, leaving 11 bases unmatched. CDR3 in DNA: TGTGCCAGCAGCCCGCGGACAGGGAACCACGATGGCTACACCTTC. Translated: CASSPRTGNHDGYTF.

This clonotype occurred many times. The V gene is TRBV7-9, the J gene TRBJ2-6, with 11 positions matching TRBD1. J gave up 1 base and V 6 bases, and 11 bases lay outside the gene matches. CDR1 and CDR2 (germline): SEHNR, FQNEAQ (reference sequence). The CDR3 length is 19 residues. CDR3 nucleotide sequence: TGTGCCAGCAGGAGCCCAGAGGGACAGGGGGGGTCTGGGGCCAACGTCCTGACTTTC. This translates into CASRSPEGQGGSGANVLTF.

With regard to this clonotype: A read error may account for a junction end that differs from germline. The chain combines TRBV20-1 with TRBJ1-1; D is perhaps TRBD1 (5 bases). This CDR3 region has 14 residues. Germline values: CDR1 DFQATT, CDR2 SNEGSKA (reference sequence). CDR3 sequence (DNA): TGCAGTGCTAGAAGTGCGGCAGTGGACACTGGAGCTTTCTTT. Its protein is CSARSAAVDTGAFF.

The J gene is TRBJ1-2, the V gene TRBV2; no firm D call. CDR3 length equals 15 residues. Germline CDR1 reads SNHLY; CDR2 reads FYNNEI. Trimming pared 2 bases from V and 4 bases from J, leaving 14 bases between. CDR3 protein: CASSESLSKGYGYTF. The CDR3, as DNA: TGTGCCAGCAGTGAATCTCTCTCAAAGGGCTATGGCTACACCTTC.

As concerns this clonotype: This clone may be a read error of a much larger clone one base away. As DNA, the CDR3 is TGTGCCAGCAAGGGAGGGTGGGCTGAAGCTTTCTTT. Its protein product is CASKGGWAEAFF. The chain uses TRBV12-3 or TRBV12-4 and TRBJ1-1, with D unclear. The CDR3 is 12 amino acids. V was clipped by 7 bases and J by 6 bases, with 12 bases between them.

This chain uses TRBV24-1 with TRBJ1-1; possible D gene TRBD1, 5 bases. The CDR3 covers 15 residues. The V end was cut by 7 bases, the J end by 4 bases, with 18 bases between. Germline loops: CDR1 KGHDR, CDR2 SFDVKD. CDR3 amino acids: CATSAPGKGTTEAFF. The CDR3 DNA is TGTGCCACCAGCGCCCCTGGAAAGGGGACCACTGAAGCTTTCTTT.

This clonotype was counted ten times or more. This chain uses TRBV7-6 with TRBJ1-3; weak D call: TRBD1 (5 bases). This CDR3 contains 16 residues. Germline lookup yields CDR1 SGHVS and CDR2 FNYEAQ. The germline V and J ends were trimmed by 5 bases and 0 bases, with 14 bases remaining between them. The CDR3 region has the DNA TGTGCCAGCAGCGCAGGTCCAGGGTACTCTGGAAACACCATATATTTT. Protein sequence: CASSAGPGYSGNTIYF.

This clonotype was observed a handful of times. The J gene is TRBJ2-5, the V gene TRBV30; possibly TRBD1 or TRBD2 for D (6 bases each). The CDR3 is made up of 14 amino acids. The germline CDR1 and CDR2 sequences are GTSNPN and SVGIG (reference sequence). Trimming cost V 7 bases and J 3 bases, with 18 bases left between them. CDR3: CASHSRGGEETQYF. In DNA, the CDR3 is TGTGCCTCCCATTCCAGGGGAGGCGAAGAGACCCAGTACTTC.

Remarks on this clonotype: The junction departs from the called germline gene at one end, perhaps through a read error. The chain is built from TRBV7-2 and TRBJ2-1; D not certain. The CDR3 has 13 residues. Germline V gives CDR1 SGHTA, CDR2 FQGNSA. This CDR3 reads CASGLGADNEQFF. CDR3 coding DNA: TGTGCCAGCGGCTTAGGAGCTGACAATGAGCAGTTCTTC.

This clonotype was picked up a small number of times. The chain joins TRBV10-3 to TRBJ1-5; no reliable D call. Trimming took off 0 bases at V and 1 base at J, with 7 bases between the two ends. The CDR3 runs 15 residues. CDR1 ENHRY and CDR2 SYGVKD come from the germline V gene. Written as DNA, the CDR3 is TGTGCCATCAGTGAGTCGGGAACCAGCAATCAGCCCCAGCATTTT. The encoded protein is CAISESGTSNQPQHF.

In this sample, this clonotype turned up many times. This chain uses TRBV19 with TRBJ2-7; 7 bases match TRBD1. With 5 bases clipped from V and 2 bases from J, the junction kept 6 bases outside the gene matches. The CDR3 is 14 amino acids. CDR1 and CDR2 from the germline V gene are LNHDA and SQIVND (reference sequence). The CDR3 DNA reads TGTGCCAGTAGTGGAGATGGGACAGCCTACGAGCAGTACTTC. This translates into CASSGDGTAYEQYF.

This clonotype occurred once. V gene TRBV15 combines with J gene TRBJ1-1, with a tentative D call TRBD1 (5 bases). V gave up 5 bases and J gave up 6 bases, with 19 bases separating them. The CDR3 has 15 residues. Germline CDR1 reads LNHNV; CDR2 reads YYDKDF (reference sequence). CDR3 in DNA: TGTGCCACCAGCGGGCATCTCAGGGTGGGCGCTGAAGCTTTCTTT. Translation: CATSGHLRVGAEAFF.

This clonotype was counted only a few times. This chain uses TRBV2 with TRBJ1-2; 7 nucleotides line up with TRBD1. The J segment lost 7 bases and the V segment lost 6 bases, leaving 8 bases of the junction unmatched. The V gene's germline CDR1 is SNHLY and CDR2 FYNNEI. The CDR3 consists of 13 residues. This chain's CDR3 is CASRVRGEGGYTF. Here the CDR3 DNA reads TGTGCCAGCAGGGTCAGGGGGGAGGGTGGCTACACCTTC.

This rearrangement joins TRBV9 to TRBJ1-1, with unresolved D. Between the trimmed V and J ends, which lost 4 bases and 4 bases, there was a span of 17 bases. This CDR3 has 15 amino acids. CDR1 is SGDLS and CDR2 is YYNGEE in the germline V gene. The CDR3 DNA reads as TGTGCCAGCAGCACGTCGGAGGGTTTGGCCACTGAAGCTTTCTTT. Its protein is CASSTSEGLATEAFF.

The chain joins TRBV20-1 to TRBJ1-1; D may be TRBD1 (5 bases). The ends were cut back, 0 bases at V and 4 bases at J, with 9 bases in the middle. Per germline, CDR1 DFQATT and CDR2 SNEGSKA (reference sequence). The CDR3 has 13 residues. CDR3 protein: CSARDSRGTEAFF. In nucleotides, the CDR3 is TGCAGTGCTAGAGATTCGAGGGGCACTGAAGCTTTCTTT.

This clonotype was seen ten or more times. The genes are TRBV11-2 and TRBJ1-3, with D unclear. Germline CDR1 is SGHAT and CDR2 is FQNNGV. Trimming removed 5 bases from V and 11 bases from J, with 13 bases in between. The CDR3 covers 12 residues. The CDR3: CASSDKGPPIYF. In DNA, the CDR3 is TGTGCCAGCAGCGATAAAGGACCGCCCATATATTTT.

The V gene is TRBV7-9, the J gene TRBJ2-7; D gene unclear. Between the trimmed V and J ends, which lost 6 bases and 7 bases, there was a span of 10 bases. The length of the CDR3 is 11 residues. From germline, CDR1 is SEHNR and CDR2 FQNEAQ (reference sequence). The CDR3 is CASSLSLEQYF. As DNA, the CDR3 is TGTGCCAGCAGTTTGAGTTTGGAGCAGTACTTC.

This clonotype was seen repeatedly, ten times or more. Here the CDR3 reads CATSDGLGQGQISPQHF. CDR3 nucleotides: TGTGCCACCAGTGATGGCCTGGGACAGGGGCAAATCAGCCCCCAGCATTTT. The chain employs TRBV24-1 and TRBJ1-5; 10 nucleotides line up with TRBD1. V lost 3 bases to trimming and J lost 10 bases; unmatched junction nucleotides: 14. Germline V gene data show CDR1 as KGHDR and CDR2 as SFDVKD. The CDR3 covers 17 residues.

The CDR3 reads CATSRGRHALQNEQFF. The CDR3 bases are TGTGCCACCAGCAGAGGCAGACACGCTCTACAGAATGAGCAGTTCTTC. The rearrangement joins TRBV15 to TRBJ2-1; D not resolved. Germline-derived CDR1 and CDR2 are LNHNV and YYDKDF (reference sequence). The CDR3 extends over 16 amino acids. Trimming cost V 1 base and J 7 bases, with 17 bases left between them.

The gene calls are TRBV6-5 and TRBJ2-1, with 9 bases lining up with TRBD2. The V segment lost 4 bases and the J segment 9 bases; nucleotides outside the gene matches: 10. CDR3 length: 15 amino acids. Germline CDR1 MNHEY, CDR2 SVGAGI. Here the CDR3 DNA reads TGTGCCAGCAGTTCGCCGGGTAGCGGGAGAGCTGAGCAGTTCTTC. Translation: CASSSPGSGRAEQFF.

This sequence joins TRBV3-1 and TRBJ2-4; D unresolved. The V gene's germline CDR1 is LGHDT and CDR2 YNNKEL (reference sequence). Trimming pared 0 bases from V and 0 bases from J, leaving 12 bases between. The CDR3 consists of 17 residues. The CDR3 sequence: CASSQDRIGLAKNIQYF. The CDR3 DNA is TGTGCCAGCAGCCAAGATCGAATAGGTTTAGCCAAAAACATTCAGTACTTC.

To note about this clonotype: This may be a read error, as it is one base from a much larger clone. The chain combines TRBV11-1 with TRBJ2-1; TRBD1 matches at 11 bases. The CDR3 is 15 amino acids. Per the germline V gene, CDR1 is SGHAT and CDR2 is FQDESV (reference sequence). This CDR3 reads CASSFGQGAYNKQFF. For the CDR3, the DNA is TGTGCCAGCAGCTTCGGACAGGGGGCTTACAATAAGCAGTTCTTC.

The chain has TRBV10-3 and TRBJ2-5; 10 bases line up with TRBD1. Trimming cost V 5 bases and J 5 bases; bases outside gene matches: 11. CDR1 and CDR2 (germline): ENHRY, SYGVKD. The CDR3 is 16 amino acids. The CDR3 region is CAISHSPGQGRETQYF. Written as DNA, the CDR3 is TGTGCCATCAGTCATTCACCGGGACAGGGGAGGGAGACCCAGTACTTC.